This section outlines one T cell receptor (beta chain) sequence together with its context. What it binds is unknown. Clones were sequenced by immunoSEQ multiplex PCR, and TCRdb holds only the in-frame ones, with some missing. The data hold 150,000 to 180,000 clones, with approximately 86% observed a single time. The data originate from a study of cytomegalovirus exposure and HLA in healthy donors. Separate from the approximately 700-subject first cohort was the approximately 120-subject validation cohort, to which the donors belonged. Study-level points and caveats: Among TCR beta chains, those listed as cytomegalovirus-associated numbered under 200. Both high specificity and high sensitivity reportedly marked the classifier's diagnosis of cytomegalovirus status.

The germline V gene has CDR1 WNHNN and CDR2 SYGVQD (reference sequence). V dropped 6 bases and J dropped 1; count of bases not matched to a gene: 6. CDR3 length: 16 amino acids. The V gene is TRBV10-1, the J gene TRBJ1-2; 12 nucleotides agree with TRBD1. This TCR was sampled from a man in his late teens or twenties in good health and CMV-seropositive. The sequencing input was PBMCs. The CDR3 DNA is TGCGCCAGCAGGACCGGGACAGGGGGCTTTAACTATGGCTACACCTTC. Translation: CASRTGTGGFNYGYTF.